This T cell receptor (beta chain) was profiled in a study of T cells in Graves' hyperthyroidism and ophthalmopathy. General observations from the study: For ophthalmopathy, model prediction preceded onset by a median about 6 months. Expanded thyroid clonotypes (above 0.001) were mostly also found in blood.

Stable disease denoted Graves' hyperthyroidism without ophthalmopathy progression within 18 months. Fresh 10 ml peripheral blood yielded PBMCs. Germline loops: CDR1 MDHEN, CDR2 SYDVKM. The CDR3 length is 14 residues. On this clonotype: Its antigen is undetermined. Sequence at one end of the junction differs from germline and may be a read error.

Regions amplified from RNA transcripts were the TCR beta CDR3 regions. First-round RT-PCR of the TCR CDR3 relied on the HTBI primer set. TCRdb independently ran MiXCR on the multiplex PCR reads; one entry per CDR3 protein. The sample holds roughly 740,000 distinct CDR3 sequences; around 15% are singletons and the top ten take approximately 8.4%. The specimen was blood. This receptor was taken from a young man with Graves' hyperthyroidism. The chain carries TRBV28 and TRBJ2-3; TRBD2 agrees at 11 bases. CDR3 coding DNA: TGCGCCAGCAACGCCGGGACTAGCGGCAGTACGCAGTATTTT. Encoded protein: CASNAGTSGSTQYF.